This note documents a single T cell receptor beta chain sequence. Its antigen is not identified. Primers used in a second PCR of about 7 to 12 cycles were a sample-barcoded 5' primer and a J-beta primer mix. A tag from a template-switch adaptor with 12 random nucleotides marked each cDNA molecule. Each CDR3 protein is one row after TCRdb ran MiXCR on the 5' RACE reads. The table lists about 640,000 distinct CDR3 sequences, approximately 50% of them singletons. The sample originates from a study of blood T cells in healthy people across ages. Whole-study findings and limits: Roughly linear declines in TCR beta diversity per million T cells occurred with age. Naive T cell percentage and TCR beta diversity correlated strongly.

Specimen: blood. The sequence was collected from a man aged 60-69 years in good health.

The CDR3 here is CASSLYGGGNTEAFF. The CDR3 DNA sequence: TGCGCCAGCAGCTTGTACGGGGGCGGGAACACTGAAGCTTTCTTT. This chain uses TRBV5-1 with TRBJ1-1; maybe TRBD1 (6 bases). V gave up 1 base and J gave up 1 base, with 11 bases separating them. The germline gives CDR1 SGHRS, CDR2 YFSETQ. This CDR3 has 15 residues.